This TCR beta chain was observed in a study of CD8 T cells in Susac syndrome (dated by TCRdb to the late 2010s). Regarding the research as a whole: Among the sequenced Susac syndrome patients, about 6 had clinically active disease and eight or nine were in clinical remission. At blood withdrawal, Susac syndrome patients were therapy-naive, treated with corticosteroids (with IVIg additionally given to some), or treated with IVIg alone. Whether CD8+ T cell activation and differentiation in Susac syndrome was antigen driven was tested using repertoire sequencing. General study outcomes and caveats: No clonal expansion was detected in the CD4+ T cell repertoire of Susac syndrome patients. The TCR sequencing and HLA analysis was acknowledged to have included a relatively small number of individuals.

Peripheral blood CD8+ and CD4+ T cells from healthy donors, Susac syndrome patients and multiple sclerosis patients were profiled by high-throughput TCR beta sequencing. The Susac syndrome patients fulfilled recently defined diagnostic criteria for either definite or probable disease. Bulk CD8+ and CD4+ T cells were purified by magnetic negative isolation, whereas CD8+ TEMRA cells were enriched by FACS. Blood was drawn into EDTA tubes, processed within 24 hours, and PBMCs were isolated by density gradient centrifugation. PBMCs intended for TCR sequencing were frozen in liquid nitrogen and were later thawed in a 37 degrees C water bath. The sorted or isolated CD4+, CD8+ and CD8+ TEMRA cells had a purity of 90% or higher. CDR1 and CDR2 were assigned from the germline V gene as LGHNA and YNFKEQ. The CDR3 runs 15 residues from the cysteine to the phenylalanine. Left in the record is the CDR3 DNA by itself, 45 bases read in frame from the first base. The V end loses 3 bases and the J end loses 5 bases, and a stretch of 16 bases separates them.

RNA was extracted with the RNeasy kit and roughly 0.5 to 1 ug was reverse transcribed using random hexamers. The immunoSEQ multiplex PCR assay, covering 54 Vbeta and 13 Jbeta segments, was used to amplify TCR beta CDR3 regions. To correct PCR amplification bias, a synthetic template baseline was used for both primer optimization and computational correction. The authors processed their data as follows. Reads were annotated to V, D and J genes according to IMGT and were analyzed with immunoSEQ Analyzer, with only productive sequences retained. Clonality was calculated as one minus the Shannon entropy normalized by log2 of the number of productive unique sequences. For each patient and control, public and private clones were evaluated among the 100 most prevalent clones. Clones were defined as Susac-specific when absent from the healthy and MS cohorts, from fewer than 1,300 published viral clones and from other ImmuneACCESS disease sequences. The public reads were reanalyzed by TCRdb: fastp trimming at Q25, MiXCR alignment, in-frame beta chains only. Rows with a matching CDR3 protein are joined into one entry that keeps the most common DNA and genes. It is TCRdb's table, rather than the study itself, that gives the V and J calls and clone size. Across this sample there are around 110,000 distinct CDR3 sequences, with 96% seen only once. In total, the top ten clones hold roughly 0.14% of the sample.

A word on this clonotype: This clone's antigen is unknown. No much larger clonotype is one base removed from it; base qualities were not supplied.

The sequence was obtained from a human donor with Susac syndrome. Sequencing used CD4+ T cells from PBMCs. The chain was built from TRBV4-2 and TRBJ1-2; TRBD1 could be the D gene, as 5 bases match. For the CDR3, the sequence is CASSHPGQASYGYTF. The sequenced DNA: TGTGCCAGCAGCCATCCCGGACAAGCCTCTTATGGCTACACCTTC.